The 13 T cell receptor beta chains below all came from one sample that was sequenced in a study of blood T cells in healthy people across ages. Primed by a sample-barcoded 5' primer and a J-beta primer mix, a second PCR proceeded for 7 to 11 cycles. Using its own MiXCR run on the 5' RACE reads, TCRdb lists one record per CDR3 protein. The table lists around 820,000 distinct CDR3 sequences, approximately 25% of them singletons. The same sample was also studied in work on T cells of mothers and their children.

Sequenced sample: blood. The receptors originated from a boy aged 10-17 years in good health.

This clonotype has a handful of counts. The chain links TRBV28 to TRBJ1-6, with D maybe TRBD1 (6 bases). The CDR3 covers 14 residues. The V gene lost 7 bases and the J gene lost 10 bases, with 17 bases spanning the gap. CDR1 MDHEN and CDR2 SYDVKM come from the germline V gene. The CDR3 DNA reads as TGTGCCAGCACCATTCTACAGGGAGTCTCACCCCTCCACTTT. Translation: CASTILQGVSPLHF.

The sample holds a few counts of this clonotype. The chain carries TRBV12-3 or TRBV12-4 and TRBJ1-2; D remains unclear. Trimming stripped 2 bases from V and 4 bases from J, with 5 bases between. This CDR3 has 12 amino acids. In DNA form, the CDR3 reads TGTGCCAGCAGTTTACTCGGCTATGGCTACACCTTC. Translation: CASSLLGYGYTF.

The genes are TRBV29-1 and TRBJ2-7; D unclear. CDR1 is SQVTM, CDR2 ANQGSEA, per germline. The CDR3 covers 12 residues. V was trimmed by 5 bases and J by 1 base, leaving 9 bases between them. CDR3 coding DNA: TGCAGCGTTAGAGTACCTTCCTACGAGCAGTACTTC. Protein: CSVRVPSYEQYF.

The chain employs TRBV6-2 or TRBV6-3 and TRBJ2-7; no clear D gene. The CDR3 has 14 amino acids. The V gene's germline CDR1 is MNHEY and CDR2 SVGEGT. Trimming removed 0 bases at V and 3 bases at J, with 9 bases between. The DNA of the CDR3 is TGTGCCAGCAGTTACTCAAACAGCTTCTACGAGCAGTACTTC. Residues: CASSYSNSFYEQYF.

This clonotype was seen a few times. The rearrangement links TRBV5-1 to TRBJ2-5; D is perhaps TRBD1 or TRBD2 (6 bases each). Per germline, CDR1 SGHRS and CDR2 YFSETQ. This CDR3 spans 14 amino acids. The V gene lost 4 bases and the J gene lost 3 bases, with 13 bases spanning the gap. The CDR3 spells CASSPWGAEETQYF. CDR3 nucleotide sequence: TGCGCCAGCAGCCCTTGGGGGGCGGAAGAGACCCAGTACTTC.

The V call is TRBV20-1, the J call TRBJ1-6, with 9 bases fitting TRBD1. This CDR3 has 14 amino acids. Germline-derived CDR1 and CDR2 are DFQATT and SNEGSKA (reference sequence). V lost 3 bases, J lost 7 bases, and 4 bases stayed unmatched. The CDR3 here is CSARVDRGNSPLHF. DNA of the CDR3: TGCAGTGCTAGGGTGGACAGGGGCAATTCACCCCTCCACTTT.

This clonotype was detected only a few times. This chain links TRBV5-6 with TRBJ2-5, with TRBD2 identical over 9 bases. CDR3 length equals 17 residues. Germline values: CDR1 SGHDT, CDR2 YYEEEE. The V segment lost 4 bases and the J segment 5 bases; nucleotides outside the gene matches: 15. The CDR3 sequence is CASSLLTSGSQRETQYF. The CDR3 DNA is TGTGCCAGCAGCCTGTTGACTAGCGGTTCCCAGAGGGAGACCCAGTACTTC.

CDR3 bases: TGCAGTGCTAGCCTGACAGACAACATTCAGTACTTC. It codes for CSASLTDNIQYF. The chain combines TRBV20-1 with TRBJ2-4, with TRBD1 as a possible D gene (5 bases). V was clipped by 3 bases and J by 7 bases, with 10 bases between them. Germline V gene sequence: CDR1 DFQATT, CDR2 SNEGSKA (reference sequence). The length of the CDR3 is 12 residues.

The CDR3 DNA reads as TGTGCCAGCGGTAGTACCTACGAGCAGTACTTC. Its translation is CASGSTYEQYF. The rearrangement links TRBV2 to TRBJ2-7; D unclear. The CDR3 length is 11 residues. V lost 8 bases to trimming and J lost 2 bases, with 7 bases between them. CDR1 SNHLY and CDR2 FYNNEI come from the germline V gene.

This sequence joins TRBV28 and TRBJ2-7, with D tentatively TRBD1 (6 bases). This CDR3 has 16 residues. V was clipped by 8 bases and J by 1 base, with 21 bases between them. Per the germline V gene, CDR1 is MDHEN and CDR2 is SYDVKM. CDR3 nucleotide sequence: TGTGCCAGCGGCGGGCGAGGGTGGCAGGGGTCCTACGAGCAGTACTTC. Its translation: CASGGRGWQGSYEQYF. The variable domain in full, completed from reference TRBV28 and TRBJ2-7, reads DVKVTQSSRYLVKRTGEKVFLECVQDMDHENMFWYRQDPGLGLRLIYFSYDVKMKEKGDIPEGYSVSREKKERFSLILESASTNQTSMYLCASGGRGWQGSYEQYFGPGTRLTVT.

Notes on this clonotype: With a much larger clone just one base away, this may be a read error. The chain has TRBV12-3 or TRBV12-4 and TRBJ2-1; D unresolved. The CDR3 is 13 amino acids. The CDR3 region has the DNA TGTGCCAGCAAAAGTGACTCCTACAATGACCAGTTCTTC. This encodes CASKSDSYNDQFF.

This clonotype came up a few times. The chain recombines TRBV29-1 with TRBJ2-7; 10 bases align to TRBD2. V lost 1 base and J lost 4; bases outside the gene matches: 10. Germline values: CDR1 SQVTM, CDR2 ANQGSEA. The CDR3 spans 16 residues. This CDR3 is CSVEGASGGEEYEQYF. DNA of the CDR3: TGCAGCGTTGAAGGGGCGAGCGGGGGGGAAGAATACGAGCAGTACTTC.

This clonotype was detected a few times. J is TRBJ2-3 and V is TRBV24-1; D is possibly TRBD1 or TRBD2 (5 bases each). The germline V gene encodes CDR1 KGHDR and CDR2 SFDVKD. The CDR3 covers 14 residues. Between the trimmed V and J ends, which lost 5 bases and 0 bases, there was a span of 8 bases. This CDR3 is CATSGWGSTDTQYF. The CDR3 region has the DNA TGTGCCACCAGTGGCTGGGGGAGCACAGATACGCAGTATTTT.